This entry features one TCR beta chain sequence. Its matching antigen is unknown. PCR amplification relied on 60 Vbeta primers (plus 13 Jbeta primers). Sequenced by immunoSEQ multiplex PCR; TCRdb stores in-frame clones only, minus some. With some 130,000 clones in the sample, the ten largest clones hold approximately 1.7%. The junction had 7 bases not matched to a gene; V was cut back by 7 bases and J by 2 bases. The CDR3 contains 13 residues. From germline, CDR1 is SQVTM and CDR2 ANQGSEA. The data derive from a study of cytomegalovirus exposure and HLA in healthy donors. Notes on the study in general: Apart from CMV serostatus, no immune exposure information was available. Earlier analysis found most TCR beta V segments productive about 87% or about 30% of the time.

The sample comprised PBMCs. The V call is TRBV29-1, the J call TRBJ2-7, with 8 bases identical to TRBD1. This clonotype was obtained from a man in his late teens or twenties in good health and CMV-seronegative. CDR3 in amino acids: CSAVQGATYEQYF. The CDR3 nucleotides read TGCAGCGCCGTTCAGGGGGCCACCTACGAGCAGTACTTC.